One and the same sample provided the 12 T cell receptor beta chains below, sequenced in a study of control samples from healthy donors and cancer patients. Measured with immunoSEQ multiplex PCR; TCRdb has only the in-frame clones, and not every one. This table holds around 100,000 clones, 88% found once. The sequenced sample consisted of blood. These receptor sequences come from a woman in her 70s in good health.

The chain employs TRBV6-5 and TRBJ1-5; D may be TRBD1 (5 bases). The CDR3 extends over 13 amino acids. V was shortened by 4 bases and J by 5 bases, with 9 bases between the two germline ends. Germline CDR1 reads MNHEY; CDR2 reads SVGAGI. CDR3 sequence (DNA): TGTGCCAGCAGTTGGGGACGGGATCAGCCCCAGCATTTT. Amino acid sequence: CASSWGRDQPQHF.

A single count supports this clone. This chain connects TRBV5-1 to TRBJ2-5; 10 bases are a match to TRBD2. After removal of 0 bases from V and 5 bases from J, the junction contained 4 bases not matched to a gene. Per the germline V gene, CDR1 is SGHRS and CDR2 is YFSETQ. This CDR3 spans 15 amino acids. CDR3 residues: CASSLGAGGLETQYF. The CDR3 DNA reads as TGCGCCAGCAGCTTGGGAGCGGGGGGGCTGGAGACCCAGTACTTC.

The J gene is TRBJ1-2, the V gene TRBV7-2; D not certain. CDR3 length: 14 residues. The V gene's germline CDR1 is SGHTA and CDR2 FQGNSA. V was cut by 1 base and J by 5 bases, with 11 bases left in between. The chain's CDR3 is CASSLGTTPYGYTF. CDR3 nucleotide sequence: TGTGCCAGCAGCTTAGGAACCACGCCGTATGGCTACACCTTC.

This CDR3 reads CSGKDRVVENTEAFF. CDR3 nucleotides: TGCAGCGGAAAGGACAGGGTCGTGGAGAACACTGAAGCTTTCTTT. V and J are TRBV29-1 and TRBJ1-1; TRBD1 matches 8 bases. V was clipped by 7 bases and J by 1 base; unmatched bases: 11. CDR1 is SQVTM, CDR2 ANQGSEA, per germline. The CDR3 contains 15 residues. Full variable domain (remainder filled in from reference TRBV29-1 and TRBJ1-1): SAVISQKPSRDICQRGTSLTIQCQVDSQVTMMFWYRQQPGQSLTLIATANQGSEATYESGFVIDKFPISRPNLTFSTLTVSNMSPEDSSIYLCSGKDRVVENTEAFFGQGTRLTVV.

CDR3 in amino acids: CATQSGGYTF. The CDR3 DNA reads TGTGCCACCCAGTCCGGCGGCTACACCTTC. This chain connects TRBV25-1 to TRBJ1-2, with D unclear. The V gene's germline CDR1 is MGHDK and CDR2 SYGVNS. Deletions cut 10 bases from V and 8 bases from J, with 11 bases between. CDR3 length: 10 amino acids.

The DNA of the CDR3 is TGCAGCGTTGAACTCAGGGATGAGCAGTTCTTC. This sequence encodes CSVELRDEQFF. This chain uses TRBV29-1 with TRBJ2-1; weak D call: TRBD1 (5 bases). The germline V gene has CDR1 SQVTM and CDR2 ANQGSEA. Trimming removed 2 bases at V and 8 bases at J, with 7 bases between. This CDR3 contains 11 residues.

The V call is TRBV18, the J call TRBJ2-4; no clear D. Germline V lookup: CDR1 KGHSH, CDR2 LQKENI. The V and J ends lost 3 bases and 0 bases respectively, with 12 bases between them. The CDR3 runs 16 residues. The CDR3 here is CASSPGPALAKNIQYF. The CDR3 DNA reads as TGTGCCAGCTCACCTGGGCCAGCTTTAGCCAAAAACATTCAGTACTTC.

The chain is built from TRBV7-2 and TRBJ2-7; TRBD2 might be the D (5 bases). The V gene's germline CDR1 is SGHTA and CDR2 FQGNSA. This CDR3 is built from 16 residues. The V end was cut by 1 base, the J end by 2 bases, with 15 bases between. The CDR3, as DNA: TGTGCCAGCAGCTTAGTAGTCTTCGGGGTGCCCTACGAGCAGTACTTC. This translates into CASSLVVFGVPYEQYF.

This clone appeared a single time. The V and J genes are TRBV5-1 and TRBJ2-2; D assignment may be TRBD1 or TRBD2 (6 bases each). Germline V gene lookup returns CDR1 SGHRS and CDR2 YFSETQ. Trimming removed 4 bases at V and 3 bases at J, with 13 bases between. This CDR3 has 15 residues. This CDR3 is CASSTAEGDTGELFF. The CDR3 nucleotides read TGCGCCAGCAGCACAGCGGAGGGGGACACCGGGGAGCTGTTTTTT.

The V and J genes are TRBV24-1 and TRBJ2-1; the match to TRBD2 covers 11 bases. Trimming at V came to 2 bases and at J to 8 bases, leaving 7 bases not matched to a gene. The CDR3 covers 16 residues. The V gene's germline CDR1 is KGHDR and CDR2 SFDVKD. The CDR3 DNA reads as TGTGCCACCAGTGATTCAACTAGCGGGAGCATTCATGAGCAGTTCTTC. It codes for CATSDSTSGSIHEQFF.

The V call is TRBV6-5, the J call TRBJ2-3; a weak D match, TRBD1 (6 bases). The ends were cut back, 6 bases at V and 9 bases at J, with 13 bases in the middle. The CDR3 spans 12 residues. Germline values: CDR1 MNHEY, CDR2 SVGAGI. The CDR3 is CASRLDSSTQYF. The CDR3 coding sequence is TGTGCCAGCAGGTTGGACAGTTCAACGCAGTATTTT.

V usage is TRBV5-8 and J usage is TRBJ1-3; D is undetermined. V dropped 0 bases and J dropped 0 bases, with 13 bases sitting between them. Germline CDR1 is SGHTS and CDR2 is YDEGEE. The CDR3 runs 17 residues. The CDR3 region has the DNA TGTGCCAGCAGCTTGGATCCGGGCACCCGCTCTGGAAACACCATATATTTT. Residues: CASSLDPGTRSGNTIYF.